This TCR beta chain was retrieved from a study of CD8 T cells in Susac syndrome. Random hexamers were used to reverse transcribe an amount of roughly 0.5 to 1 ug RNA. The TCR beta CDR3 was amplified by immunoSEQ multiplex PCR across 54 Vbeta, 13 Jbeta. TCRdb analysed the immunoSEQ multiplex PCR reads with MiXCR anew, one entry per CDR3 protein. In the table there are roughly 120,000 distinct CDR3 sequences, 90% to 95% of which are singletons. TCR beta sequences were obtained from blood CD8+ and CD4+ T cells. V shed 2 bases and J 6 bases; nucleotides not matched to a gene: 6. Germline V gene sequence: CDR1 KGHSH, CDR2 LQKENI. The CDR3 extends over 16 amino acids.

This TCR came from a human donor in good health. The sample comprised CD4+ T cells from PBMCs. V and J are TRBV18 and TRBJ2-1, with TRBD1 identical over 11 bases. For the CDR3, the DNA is TGTGCCAGCTCACCATTGCAGGGGACAGGGGGCAATGAGCAGTTCTTC. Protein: CASSPLQGTGGNEQFF.